Following are 7 T cell receptor beta chains from one sample sequenced in a study of radiation and T cells in renal cell carcinoma. The data were produced by immunoSEQ multiplex PCR, yet TCRdb's version contains in-frame clones alone and is incomplete. The repertoire holds 140,000 or so clones, with 75% to 90% as singletons. This sample's time point: blood 4 weeks post-SBRT, at nephrectomy. Treatment in this sample: 15 Gy SBRT to primary tumor, nephrectomy 4 weeks later. The sample was blood, taken from a patient whose treatment included radiotherapy and nephrectomy. The receptor source for this set is a woman aged 50 to 60 with renal cell carcinoma.

The CDR3 spells CAWLKGHPNYGYTF. In nucleotides, the CDR3 is TGTGCCTGGTTGAAGGGACATCCTAACTATGGCTACACCTTC. The rearrangement uses TRBV30 and TRBJ1-2; tentatively, D is TRBD1 (6 bases). The CDR3 loop spans 14 amino acids. V was shortened by 5 bases and J by 0 bases, with 13 bases between the two germline ends. Germline CDR1 reads GTSNPN; CDR2 reads SVGIG (reference sequence).

This chain connects TRBV18 to TRBJ1-3, with D unclear. Germline V gene lookup returns CDR1 KGHSH and CDR2 LQKENI. The CDR3 is 20 residues long. Trimming cost V 3 bases and J 0 bases, with 24 bases left between them. The CDR3 spells CASSPESPRTNFLSGNTIYF. In DNA, the CDR3 is TGTGCCAGCTCACCGGAAAGCCCAAGGACCAATTTTCTCTCTGGAAACACCATATATTTT. Full variable domain (rest looked up from reference TRBV18 and TRBJ1-3): NAGVMQNPRHLVRRRGQEARLRCSPMKGHSHVYWYRQLPEEGLKFMVYLQKENIIDESGMPKERFSAEFPKEGPSILRIQQVVRGDSAAYFCASSPESPRTNFLSGNTIYFGEGSWLTVV.

The rearrangement joins TRBV11-2 to TRBJ2-7; D is perhaps TRBD1 (5 bases). Germline CDR1 SGHAT, CDR2 FQNNGV. V lost 6 bases, J lost 2 bases, and 14 bases lay in between. The CDR3 spans 14 residues. The CDR3 here is CASSAQGFAYEQYF. The CDR3 region has the DNA TGTGCCAGCAGTGCCCAGGGATTCGCCTACGAGCAGTACTTC.

This chain links TRBV6-5 with TRBJ1-6; D possibly corresponds to TRBD1 (6 bases). Germline V lookup: CDR1 MNHEY, CDR2 SVGAGI. The CDR3 is 15 amino acids. V gave up 6 bases and J gave up 10 bases, with 19 bases separating them. CDR3 nucleotide sequence: TGTGCCAGCAGCCCCTCCACAGGGAGAGGGTCACCCCTCCACTTT. This translates into CASSPSTGRGSPLHF.

V usage is TRBV27 and J usage is TRBJ1-4; D gene uncertain. CDR1 is MNHEY and CDR2 is SMNVEV in the germline V gene (reference sequence). The CDR3 is made up of 15 amino acids. V lost 2 bases and J lost 5, with 12 bases in between. The CDR3 DNA follows: TGTGCCAGCAGTTTAGGCCTCGGTGAAAATGAAAAACTGTTTTTT. This codes for CASSLGLGENEKLFF.

The rearrangement joins TRBV4-1 to TRBJ2-5, with 14 bases aligning to TRBD2. The CDR3 totals 22 residues. Germline trimming cut 3 bases from V and 2 bases from J; bases unmatched to any gene: 20. From germline, CDR1 is MGHRA and CDR2 YSYEKL. The CDR3 loop is CASSHDFGLAGGRTLKQETQYF. DNA of the CDR3: TGCGCCAGCAGCCACGACTTCGGACTAGCGGGAGGTAGGACTCTTAAACAAGAGACCCAGTACTTC.

The chain joins TRBV6-4 to TRBJ1-6, with a weak D call TRBD1 (5 bases). The CDR3 is made up of 14 amino acids. Germline CDR1 reads MRHNA; CDR2 reads SNTAGT. Trimming removed 7 bases from V and 7 bases from J, with 14 bases in between. CDR3 bases: TGTGCCAGCAACAAAAGGGACGTAAATTCACCCCTCCACTTT. Translated: CASNKRDVNSPLHF.